This T cell receptor (beta chain) was sequenced for a study of OX40 agonist ivuxolimab in advanced cancers. Overall study: Treatment of patients was with ivuxolimab, an agonistic anti-OX40 (CD134) antibody.

The repertoire was sequenced with immunoSEQ multiplex PCR; TCRdb's copy has only in-frame clones and lacks some. Among around 140,000 clones listed, approximately 94% were seen once. V lost 3 bases, J lost 1 base, and 7 bases stayed unmatched. This CDR3 has 15 amino acids. Per the germline V gene, CDR1 is SGHRS and CDR2 is YFSETQ. Material: CD4+ or CD8+ T cells sorted from blood, obtained in a trial of the OX40 agonist ivuxolimab. The clonotype originates from an adult with an advanced solid tumor such as melanoma, head and neck, liver or kidney cancer. The chain links TRBV5-1 to TRBJ2-7; 7 bases fit TRBD1. The CDR3 reads CASSYRDRFSYEQYF. CDR3 DNA: TGCGCCAGCAGCTACCGGGACAGATTTTCCTACGAGCAGTACTTC.